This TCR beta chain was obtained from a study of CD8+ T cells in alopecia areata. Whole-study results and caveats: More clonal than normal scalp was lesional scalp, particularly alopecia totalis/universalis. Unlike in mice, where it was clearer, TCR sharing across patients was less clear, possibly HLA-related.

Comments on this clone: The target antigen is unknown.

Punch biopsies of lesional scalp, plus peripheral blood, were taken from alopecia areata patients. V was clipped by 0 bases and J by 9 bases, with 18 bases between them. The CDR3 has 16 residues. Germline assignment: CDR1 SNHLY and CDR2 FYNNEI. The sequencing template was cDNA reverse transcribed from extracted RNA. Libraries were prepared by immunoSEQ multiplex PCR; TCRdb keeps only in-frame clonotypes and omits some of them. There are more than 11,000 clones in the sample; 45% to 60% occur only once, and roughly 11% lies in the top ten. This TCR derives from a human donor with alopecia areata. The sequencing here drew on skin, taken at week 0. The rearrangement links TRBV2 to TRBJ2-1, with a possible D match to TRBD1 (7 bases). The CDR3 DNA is TGTGCCAGCAGTGAAGCCCCAGGATCAGGGGGAGGTGAGCAGTTCTTC. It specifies CASSEAPGSGGGEQFF.